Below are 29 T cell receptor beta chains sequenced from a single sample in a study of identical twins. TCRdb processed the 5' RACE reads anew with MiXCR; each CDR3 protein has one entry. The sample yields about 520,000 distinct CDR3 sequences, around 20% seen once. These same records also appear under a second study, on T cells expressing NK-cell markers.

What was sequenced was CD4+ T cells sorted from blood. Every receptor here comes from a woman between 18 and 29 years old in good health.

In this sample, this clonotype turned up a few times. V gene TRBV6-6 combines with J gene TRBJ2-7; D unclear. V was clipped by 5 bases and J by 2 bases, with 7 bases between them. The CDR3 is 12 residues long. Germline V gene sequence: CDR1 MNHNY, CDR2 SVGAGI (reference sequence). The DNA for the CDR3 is TGTGCCAGCAGTCCGGTGGCCTACGAGCAGTACTTC. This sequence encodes CASSPVAYEQYF.

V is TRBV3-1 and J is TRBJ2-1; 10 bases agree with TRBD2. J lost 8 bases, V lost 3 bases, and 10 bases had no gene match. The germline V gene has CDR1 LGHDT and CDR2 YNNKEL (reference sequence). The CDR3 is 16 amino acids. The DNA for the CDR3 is TGTGCCAGCAGCCATGGGGGAGCTAGCGGGAGCGATGAGCAGTTCTTC. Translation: CASSHGGASGSDEQFF.

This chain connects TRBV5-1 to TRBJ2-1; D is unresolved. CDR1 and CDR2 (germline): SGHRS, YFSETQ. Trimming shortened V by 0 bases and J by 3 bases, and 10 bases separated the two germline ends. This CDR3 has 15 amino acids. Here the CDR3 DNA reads TGCGCCAGCAGCTTGGGACCAGCAGGCTACAATGAGCAGTTCTTC. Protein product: CASSLGPAGYNEQFF. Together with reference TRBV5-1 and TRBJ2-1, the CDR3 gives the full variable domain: KAGVTQTPRYLIKTRGQQVTLSCSPISGHRSVSWYQQTPGQGLQFLFEYFSETQRNKGNFPGRFSGRQFSNSRSEMNVSTLELGDSALYLCASSLGPAGYNEQFFGPGTRLTVL.

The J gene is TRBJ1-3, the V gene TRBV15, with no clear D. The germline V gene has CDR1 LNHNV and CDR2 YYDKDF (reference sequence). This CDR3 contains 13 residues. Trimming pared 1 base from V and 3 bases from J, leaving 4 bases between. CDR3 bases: TGTGCCACCAGCAGAGGGGATGGAAACACCATATATTTT. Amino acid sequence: CATSRGDGNTIYF.

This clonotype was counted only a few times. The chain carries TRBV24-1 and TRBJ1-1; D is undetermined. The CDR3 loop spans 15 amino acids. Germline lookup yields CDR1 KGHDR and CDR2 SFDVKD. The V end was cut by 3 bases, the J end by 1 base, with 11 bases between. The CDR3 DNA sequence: TGTGCCACCAGTGATGCGAGGACGGGGAACACTGAAGCTTTCTTT. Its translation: CATSDARTGNTEAFF.

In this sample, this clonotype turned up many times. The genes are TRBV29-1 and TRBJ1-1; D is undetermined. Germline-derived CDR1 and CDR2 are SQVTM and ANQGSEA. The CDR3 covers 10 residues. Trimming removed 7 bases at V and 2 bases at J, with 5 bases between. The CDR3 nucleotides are TGCAGCGGAGGAAACACTGAAGCTTTCTTT. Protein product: CSGGNTEAFF.

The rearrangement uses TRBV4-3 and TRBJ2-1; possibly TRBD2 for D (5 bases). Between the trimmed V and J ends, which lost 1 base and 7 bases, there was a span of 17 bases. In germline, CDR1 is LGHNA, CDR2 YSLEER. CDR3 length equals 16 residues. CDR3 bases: TGCGCCAGCAGCCAAGGAGGGCATGCCTGGGGTAATGAGCAGTTCTTC. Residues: CASSQGGHAWGNEQFF.

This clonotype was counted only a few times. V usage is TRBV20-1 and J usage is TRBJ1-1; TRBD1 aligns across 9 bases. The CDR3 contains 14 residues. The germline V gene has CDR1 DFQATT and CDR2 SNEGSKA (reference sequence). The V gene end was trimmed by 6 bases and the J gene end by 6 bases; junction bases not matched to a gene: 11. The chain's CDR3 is CSARPGTGLSEAFF. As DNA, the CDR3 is TGCAGTGCGCGCCCCGGGACAGGGCTGTCTGAAGCTTTCTTT.

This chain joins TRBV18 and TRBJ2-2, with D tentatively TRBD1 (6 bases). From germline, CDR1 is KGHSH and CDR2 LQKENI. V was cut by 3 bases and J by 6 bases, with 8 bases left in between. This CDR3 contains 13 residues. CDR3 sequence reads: CASSPDRSGELFF. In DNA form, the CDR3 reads TGTGCCAGCTCACCGGACAGATCCGGGGAGCTGTTTTTT.

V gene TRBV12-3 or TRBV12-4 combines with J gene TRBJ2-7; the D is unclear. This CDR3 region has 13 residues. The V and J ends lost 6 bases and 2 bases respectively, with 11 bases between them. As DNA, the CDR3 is TGTGCCAGCAGCTCTGGGCTCACCTACGAGCAGTACTTC. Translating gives CASSSGLTYEQYF.

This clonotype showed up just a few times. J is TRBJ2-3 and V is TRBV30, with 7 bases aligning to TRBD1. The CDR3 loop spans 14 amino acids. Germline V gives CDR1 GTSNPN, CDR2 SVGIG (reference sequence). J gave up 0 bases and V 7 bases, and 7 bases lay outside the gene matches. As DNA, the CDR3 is TGTGCCTTCCAGGACAGGACTAGCACAGATACGCAGTATTTT. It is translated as CAFQDRTSTDTQYF.

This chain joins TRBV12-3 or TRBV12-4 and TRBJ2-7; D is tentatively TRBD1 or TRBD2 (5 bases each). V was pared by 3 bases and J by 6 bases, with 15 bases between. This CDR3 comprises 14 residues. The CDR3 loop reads CASSFRGGTGEQYF. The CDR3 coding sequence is TGTGCCAGCAGTTTTCGGGGTGGGACGGGCGAGCAGTACTTC.

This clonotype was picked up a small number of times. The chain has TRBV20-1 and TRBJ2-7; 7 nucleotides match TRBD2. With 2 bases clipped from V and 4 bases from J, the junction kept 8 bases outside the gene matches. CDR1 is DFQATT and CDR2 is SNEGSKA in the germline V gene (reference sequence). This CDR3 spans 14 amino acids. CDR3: CSARIRTSGYEQYF. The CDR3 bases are TGCAGTGCTAGAATCCGGACTAGTGGTTACGAGCAGTACTTC.

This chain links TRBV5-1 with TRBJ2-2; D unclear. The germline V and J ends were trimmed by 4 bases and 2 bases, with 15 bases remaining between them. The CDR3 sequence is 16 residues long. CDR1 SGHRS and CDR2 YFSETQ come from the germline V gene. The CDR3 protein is CASSQSLRSNTGELFF. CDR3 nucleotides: TGCGCCAGCAGCCAGAGCTTAAGGAGTAACACCGGGGAGCTGTTTTTT.

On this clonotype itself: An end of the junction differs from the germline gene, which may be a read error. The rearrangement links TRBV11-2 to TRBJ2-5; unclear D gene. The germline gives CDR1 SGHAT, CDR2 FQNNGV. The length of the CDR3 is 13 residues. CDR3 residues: CASGLRIGETQYF. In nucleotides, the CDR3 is TGTGCCAGCGGCTTACGGATTGGGGAGACCCAGTACTTC.

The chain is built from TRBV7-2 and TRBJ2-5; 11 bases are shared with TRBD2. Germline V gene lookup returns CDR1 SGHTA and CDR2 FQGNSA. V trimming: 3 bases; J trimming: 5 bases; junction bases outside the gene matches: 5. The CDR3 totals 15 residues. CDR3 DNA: TGTGCCAGCAGCTTCACTAGCGGGAGTCGGGAGACCCAGTACTTC. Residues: CASSFTSGSRETQYF.

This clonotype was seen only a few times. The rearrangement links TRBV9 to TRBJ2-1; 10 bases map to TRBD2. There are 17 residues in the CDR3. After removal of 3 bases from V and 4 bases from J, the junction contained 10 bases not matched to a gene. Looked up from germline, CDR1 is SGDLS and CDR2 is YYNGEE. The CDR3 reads CASSAAWTSGYYNEQFF. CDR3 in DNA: TGTGCCAGCAGCGCCGCATGGACTAGCGGATATTACAATGAGCAGTTCTTC.

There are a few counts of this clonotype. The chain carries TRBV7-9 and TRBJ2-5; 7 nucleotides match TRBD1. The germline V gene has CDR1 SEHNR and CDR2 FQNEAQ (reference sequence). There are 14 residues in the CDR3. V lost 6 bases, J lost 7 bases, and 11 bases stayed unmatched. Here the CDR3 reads CASSRDSWEGTQYF. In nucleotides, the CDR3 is TGTGCCAGCAGTCGGGACAGCTGGGAAGGGACCCAGTACTTC.

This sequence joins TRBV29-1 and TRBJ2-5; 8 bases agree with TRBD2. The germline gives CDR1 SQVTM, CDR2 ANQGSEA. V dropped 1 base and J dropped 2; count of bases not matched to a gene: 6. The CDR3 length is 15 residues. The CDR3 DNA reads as TGCAGCGTTGAAGTAGCACTAGCGGATCAAGAGACCCAGTACTTC. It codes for CSVEVALADQETQYF.

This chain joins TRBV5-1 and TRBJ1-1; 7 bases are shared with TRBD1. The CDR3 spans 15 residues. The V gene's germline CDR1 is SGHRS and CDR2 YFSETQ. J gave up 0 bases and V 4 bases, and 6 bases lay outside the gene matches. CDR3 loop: CASSRDSALNTEAFF. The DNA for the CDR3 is TGCGCCAGCAGCCGGGACAGCGCCTTGAACACTGAAGCTTTCTTT.

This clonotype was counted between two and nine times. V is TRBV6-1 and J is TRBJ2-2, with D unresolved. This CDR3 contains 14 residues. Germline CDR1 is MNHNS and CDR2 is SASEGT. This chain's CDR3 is CAAAIQPNTGELFF. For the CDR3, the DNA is TGTGCGGCAGCCATCCAGCCGAACACCGGGGAGCTGTTTTTT.

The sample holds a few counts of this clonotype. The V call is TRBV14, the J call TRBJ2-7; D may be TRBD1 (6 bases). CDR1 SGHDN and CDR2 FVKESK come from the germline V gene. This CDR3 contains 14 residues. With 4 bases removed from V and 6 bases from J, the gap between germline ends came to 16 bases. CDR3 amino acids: CASSLTGKSAEQYF. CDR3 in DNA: TGTGCCAGCAGCCTCACAGGGAAGTCGGCCGAGCAGTACTTC.

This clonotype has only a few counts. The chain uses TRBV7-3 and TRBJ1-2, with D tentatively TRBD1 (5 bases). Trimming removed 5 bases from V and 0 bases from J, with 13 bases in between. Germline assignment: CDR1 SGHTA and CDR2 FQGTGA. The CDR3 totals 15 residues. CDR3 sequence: CASSPLMTANYGYTF. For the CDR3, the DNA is TGTGCCAGCAGCCCCCTAATGACAGCTAACTATGGCTACACCTTC.

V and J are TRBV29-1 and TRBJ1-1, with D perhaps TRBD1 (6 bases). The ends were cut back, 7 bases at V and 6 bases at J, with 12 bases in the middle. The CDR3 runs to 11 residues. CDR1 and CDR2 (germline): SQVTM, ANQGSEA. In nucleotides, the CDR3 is TGCAGCGAAGGGGGGTCGGCTGAAGCTTTCTTT. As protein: CSEGGSAEAFF. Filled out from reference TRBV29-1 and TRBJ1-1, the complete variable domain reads SAVISQKPSRDICQRGTSLTIQCQVDSQVTMMFWYRQQPGQSLTLIATANQGSEATYESGFVIDKFPISRPNLTFSTLTVSNMSPEDSSIYLCSEGGSAEAFFGQGTRLTVV.

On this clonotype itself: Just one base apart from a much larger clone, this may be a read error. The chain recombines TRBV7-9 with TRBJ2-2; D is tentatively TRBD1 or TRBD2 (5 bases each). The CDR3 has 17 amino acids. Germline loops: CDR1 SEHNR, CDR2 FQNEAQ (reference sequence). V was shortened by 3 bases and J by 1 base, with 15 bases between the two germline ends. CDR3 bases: TGTGCCAGCAGCTTGGGGACCGCGACAGTGAACACCGGGGAGCTGTTTTTT. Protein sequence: CASSLGTATVNTGELFF.

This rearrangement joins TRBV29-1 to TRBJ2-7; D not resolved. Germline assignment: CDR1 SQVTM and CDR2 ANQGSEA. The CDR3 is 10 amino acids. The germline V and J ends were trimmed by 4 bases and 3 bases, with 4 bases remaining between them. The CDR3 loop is CSVGIYEQYF. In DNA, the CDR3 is TGCAGCGTTGGGATCTACGAGCAGTACTTC.

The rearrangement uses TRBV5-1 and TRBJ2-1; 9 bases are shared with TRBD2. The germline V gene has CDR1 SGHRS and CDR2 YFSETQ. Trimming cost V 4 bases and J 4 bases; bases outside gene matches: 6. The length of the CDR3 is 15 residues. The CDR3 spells CASSPGLAKYNEQFF. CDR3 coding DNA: TGCGCCAGCAGCCCTGGACTAGCGAAGTACAATGAGCAGTTCTTC.

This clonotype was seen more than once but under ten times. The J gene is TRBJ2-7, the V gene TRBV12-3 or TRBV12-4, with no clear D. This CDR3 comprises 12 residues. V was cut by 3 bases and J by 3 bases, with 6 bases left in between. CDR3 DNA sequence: TGTGCCAGCAGTTTTTGGATCTACGAGCAGTACTTC. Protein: CASSFWIYEQYF.

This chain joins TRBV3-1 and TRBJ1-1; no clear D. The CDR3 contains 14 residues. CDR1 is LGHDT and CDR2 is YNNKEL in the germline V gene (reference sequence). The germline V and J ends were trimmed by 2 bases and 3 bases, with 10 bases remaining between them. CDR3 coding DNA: TGTGCCAGCAGCCAACGAAGTGGGGACACTGAAGCTTTCTTT. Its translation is CASSQRSGDTEAFF.